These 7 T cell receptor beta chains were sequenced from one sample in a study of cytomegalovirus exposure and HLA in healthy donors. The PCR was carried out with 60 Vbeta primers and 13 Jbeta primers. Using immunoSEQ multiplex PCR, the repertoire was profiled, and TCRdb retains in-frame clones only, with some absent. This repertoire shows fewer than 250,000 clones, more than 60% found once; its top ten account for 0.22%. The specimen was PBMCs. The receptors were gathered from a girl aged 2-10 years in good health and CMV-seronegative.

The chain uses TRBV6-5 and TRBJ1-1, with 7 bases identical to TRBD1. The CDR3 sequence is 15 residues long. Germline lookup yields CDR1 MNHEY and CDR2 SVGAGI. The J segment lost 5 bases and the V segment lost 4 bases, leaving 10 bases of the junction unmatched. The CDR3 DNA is TGTGCCAGCAGTTTCTCAGACAGGGTAGGGACTGAAGCTTTCTTT. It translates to CASSFSDRVGTEAFF.

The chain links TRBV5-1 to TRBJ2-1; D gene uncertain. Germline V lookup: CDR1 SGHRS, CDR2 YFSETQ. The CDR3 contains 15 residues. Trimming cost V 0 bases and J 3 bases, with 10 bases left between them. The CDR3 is CASSLGGSVYNEQFF. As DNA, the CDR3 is TGCGCCAGCAGCTTGGGTGGTTCGGTCTACAATGAGCAGTTCTTC. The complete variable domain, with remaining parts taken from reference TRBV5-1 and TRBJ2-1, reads KAGVTQTPRYLIKTRGQQVTLSCSPISGHRSVSWYQQTPGQGLQFLFEYFSETQRNKGNFPGRFSGRQFSNSRSEMNVSTLELGDSALYLCASSLGGSVYNEQFFGPGTRLTVL.

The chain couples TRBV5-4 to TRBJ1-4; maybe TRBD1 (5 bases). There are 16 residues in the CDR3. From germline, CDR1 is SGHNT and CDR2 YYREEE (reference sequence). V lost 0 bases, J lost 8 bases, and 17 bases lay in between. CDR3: CASSLAGSPGGEKLFF. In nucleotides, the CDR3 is TGTGCCAGCAGCTTGGCCGGGTCCCCCGGGGGGGAAAAACTGTTTTTT.

The CDR3 bases are TGTGCCAGCAGTTACGCTGAGGAGGCCGGGGAGCTGTTTTTT. Amino acid sequence: CASSYAEEAGELFF. The J gene is TRBJ2-2, the V gene TRBV6-5; maybe TRBD2 (5 bases). From germline, CDR1 is MNHEY and CDR2 SVGAGI. The V gene lost 2 bases and the J gene lost 6 bases, with 10 bases spanning the gap. The length of the CDR3 is 14 residues.

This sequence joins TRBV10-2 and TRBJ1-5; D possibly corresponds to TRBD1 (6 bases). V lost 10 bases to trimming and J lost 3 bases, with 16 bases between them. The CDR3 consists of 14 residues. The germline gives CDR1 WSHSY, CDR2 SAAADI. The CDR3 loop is CATKGMGANQPQHF. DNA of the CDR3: TGCGCCACCAAGGGCATGGGGGCCAATCAGCCCCAGCATTTT.

The CDR3 nucleotides read TGTGCCAGCAGCGTAGCGGTAGCGGGGGGAGAGACCCAGTACTTC. This codes for CASSVAVAGGETQYF. The chain is built from TRBV9 and TRBJ2-5, with 10 positions matching TRBD2. V shed 0 bases and J 4 bases; nucleotides not matched to a gene: 3. From germline, CDR1 is SGDLS and CDR2 YYNGEE. This CDR3 contains 15 residues.

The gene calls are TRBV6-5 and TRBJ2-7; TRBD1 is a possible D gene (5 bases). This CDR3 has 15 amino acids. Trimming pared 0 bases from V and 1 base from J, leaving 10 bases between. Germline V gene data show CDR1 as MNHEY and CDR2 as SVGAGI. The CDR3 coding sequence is TGTGCCAGCAGTTACTCGAGCAGGGCGTCCTACGAGCAGTACTTC. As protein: CASSYSSRASYEQYF.